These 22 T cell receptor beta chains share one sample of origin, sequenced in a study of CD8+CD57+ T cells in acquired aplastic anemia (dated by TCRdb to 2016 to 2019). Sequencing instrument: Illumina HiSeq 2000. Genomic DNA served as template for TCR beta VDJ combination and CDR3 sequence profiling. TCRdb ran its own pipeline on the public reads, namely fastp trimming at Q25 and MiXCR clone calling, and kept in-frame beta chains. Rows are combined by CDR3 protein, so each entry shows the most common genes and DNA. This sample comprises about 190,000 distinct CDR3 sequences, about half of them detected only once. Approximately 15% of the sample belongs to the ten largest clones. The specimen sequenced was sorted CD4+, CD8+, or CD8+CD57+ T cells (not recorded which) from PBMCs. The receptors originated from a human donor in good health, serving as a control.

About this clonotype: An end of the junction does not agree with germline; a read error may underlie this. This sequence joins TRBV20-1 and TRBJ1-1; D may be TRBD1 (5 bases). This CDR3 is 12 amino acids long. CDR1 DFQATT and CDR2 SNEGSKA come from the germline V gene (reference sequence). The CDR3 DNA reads TGTAGTGCCGCCGCAGGGTTCACTGAAGCTTTCTTT. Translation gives CSAAAGFTEAFF.

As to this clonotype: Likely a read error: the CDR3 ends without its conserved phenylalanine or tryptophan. CDR3 DNA: TGTGCCAGCAGACCAAAGGGGGGAGGTACCGGGGAGCTGTTTTCT. Translated: CASRPKGGGTGELFS. The rearrangement links TRBV7-3 to TRBJ2-2; D may match TRBD1 or TRBD2 (6 bases each). The CDR3 consists of 15 residues. Trimming shortened V by 6 bases and J by 5 bases, and 16 bases separated the two germline ends. Germline-derived CDR1 and CDR2 are SGHTA and FQGTGA.

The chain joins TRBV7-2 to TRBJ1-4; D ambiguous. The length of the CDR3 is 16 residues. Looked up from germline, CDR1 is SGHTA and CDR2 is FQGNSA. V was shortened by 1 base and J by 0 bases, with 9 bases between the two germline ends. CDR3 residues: CASSLVKGATNEKLFF. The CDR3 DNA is TGTGCCAGCAGCTTAGTCAAGGGAGCAACTAATGAAAAACTGTTTTTT. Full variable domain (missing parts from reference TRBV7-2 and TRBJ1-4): GAGVSQSPSNKVTEKGKDVELRCDPISGHTALYWYRQSLGQGLEFLIYFQGNSAPDKSGLPSDRFSAERTGGSVSTLTIQRTQQEDSAVYLCASSLVKGATNEKLFFGSGTQLSVL.

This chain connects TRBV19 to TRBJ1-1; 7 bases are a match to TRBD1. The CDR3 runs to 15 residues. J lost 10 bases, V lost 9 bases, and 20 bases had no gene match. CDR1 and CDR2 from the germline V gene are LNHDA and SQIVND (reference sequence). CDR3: CASSPGTALEGGAFF. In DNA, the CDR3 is TGTGCCAGCTCACCTGGGACAGCTCTAGAAGGGGGAGCTTTCTTT.

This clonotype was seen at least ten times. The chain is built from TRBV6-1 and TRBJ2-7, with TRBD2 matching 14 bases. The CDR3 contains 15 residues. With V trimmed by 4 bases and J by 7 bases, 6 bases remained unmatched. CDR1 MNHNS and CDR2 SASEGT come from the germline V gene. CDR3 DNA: TGTGCCAGCAGTGCGACTAGCGGGGGGGCCGGTGAGCAGTACTTC. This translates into CASSATSGGAGEQYF.

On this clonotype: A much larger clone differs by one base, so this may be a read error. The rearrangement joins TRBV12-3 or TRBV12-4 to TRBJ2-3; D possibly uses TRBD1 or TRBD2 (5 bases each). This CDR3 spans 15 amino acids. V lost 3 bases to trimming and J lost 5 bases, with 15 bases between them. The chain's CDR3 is CASSLQGPNIDTQYF. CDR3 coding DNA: TGTGCCAGCAGTTTGCAGGGACCGAACATAGATACGCAGTATTTT.

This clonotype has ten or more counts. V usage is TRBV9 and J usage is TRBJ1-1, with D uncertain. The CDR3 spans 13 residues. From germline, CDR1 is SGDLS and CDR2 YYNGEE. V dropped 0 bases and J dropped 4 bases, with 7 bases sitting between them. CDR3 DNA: TGTGCCAGCAGCGTAGCCGGGAGCACTGAAGCTTTCTTT. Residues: CASSVAGSTEAFF.

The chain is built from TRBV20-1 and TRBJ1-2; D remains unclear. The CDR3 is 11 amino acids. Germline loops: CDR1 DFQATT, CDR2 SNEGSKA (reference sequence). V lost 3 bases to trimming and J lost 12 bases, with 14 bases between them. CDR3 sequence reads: CSASRQARHTF. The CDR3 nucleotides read TGCAGTGCTAGCCGGCAAGCGCGGCACACCTTC.

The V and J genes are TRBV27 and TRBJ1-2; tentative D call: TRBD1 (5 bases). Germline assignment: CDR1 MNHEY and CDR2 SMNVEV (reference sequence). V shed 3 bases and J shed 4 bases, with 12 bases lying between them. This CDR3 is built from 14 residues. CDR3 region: CASSLGPLGYGYTF. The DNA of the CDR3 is TGTGCCAGCAGTTTGGGACCCCTCGGCTATGGCTACACCTTC.

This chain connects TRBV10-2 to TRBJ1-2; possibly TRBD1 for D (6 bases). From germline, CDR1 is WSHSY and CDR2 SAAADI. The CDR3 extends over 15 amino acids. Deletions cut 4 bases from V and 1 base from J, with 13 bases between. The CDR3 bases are TGCGCCAGCAGTGGGGGGGGACATAATAACTATGGCTACACCTTC. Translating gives CASSGGGHNNYGYTF.

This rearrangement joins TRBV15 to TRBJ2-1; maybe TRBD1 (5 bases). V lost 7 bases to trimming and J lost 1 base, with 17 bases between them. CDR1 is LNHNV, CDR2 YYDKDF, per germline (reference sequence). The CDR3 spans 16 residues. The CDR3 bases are TGTGCCACCAATGACCTTCCGACAGAATCCTACAATGAGCAGTTCTTC. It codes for CATNDLPTESYNEQFF. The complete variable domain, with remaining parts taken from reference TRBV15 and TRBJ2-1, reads DAMVIQNPRYQVTQFGKPVTLSCSQTLNHNVMYWYQQKSSQAPKLLFHYYDKDFNNEADTPDNFQSRRPNTSFCFLDIRSPGLGDTAMYLCATNDLPTESYNEQFFGPGTRLTVL.

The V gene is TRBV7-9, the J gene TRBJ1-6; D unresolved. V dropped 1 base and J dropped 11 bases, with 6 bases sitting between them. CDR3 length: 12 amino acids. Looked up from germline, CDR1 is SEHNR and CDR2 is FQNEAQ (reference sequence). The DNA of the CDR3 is TGTGCCAGCAGCTTAGGGGAGACACCCCTCCACTTT. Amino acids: CASSLGETPLHF.

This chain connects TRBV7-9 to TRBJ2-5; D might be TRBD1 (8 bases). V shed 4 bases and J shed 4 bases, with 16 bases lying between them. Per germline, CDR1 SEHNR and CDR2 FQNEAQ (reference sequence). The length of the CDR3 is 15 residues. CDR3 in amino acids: CASSSQGGDGETQYF. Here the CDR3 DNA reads TGTGCCAGCAGCTCACAGGGGGGGGATGGAGAGACCCAGTACTTC.

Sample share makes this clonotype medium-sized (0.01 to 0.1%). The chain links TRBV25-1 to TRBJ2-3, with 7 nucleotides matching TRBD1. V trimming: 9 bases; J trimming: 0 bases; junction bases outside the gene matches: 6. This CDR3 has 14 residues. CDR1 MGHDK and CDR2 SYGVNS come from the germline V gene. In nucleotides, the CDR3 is TGTGCCAGTCAGACAGGGAAAAGCACAGATACGCAGTATTTT. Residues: CASQTGKSTDTQYF.

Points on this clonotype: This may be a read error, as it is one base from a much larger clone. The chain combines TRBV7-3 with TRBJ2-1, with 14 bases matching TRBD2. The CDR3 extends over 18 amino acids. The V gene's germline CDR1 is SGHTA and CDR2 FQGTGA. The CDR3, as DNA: TGTGTCAGCAGCTTAAGGGCGGTGGGACTAGCGGGGGACAATGAGCAGTTCTTC. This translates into CVSSLRAVGLAGDNEQFF.

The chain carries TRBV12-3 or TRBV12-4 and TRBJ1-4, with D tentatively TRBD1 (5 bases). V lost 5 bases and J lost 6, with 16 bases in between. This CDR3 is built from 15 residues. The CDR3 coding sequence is TGTGCCAGCAGTAGAGGGGACGGCGAGGATGAAAAACTGTTTTTT. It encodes CASSRGDGEDEKLFF.

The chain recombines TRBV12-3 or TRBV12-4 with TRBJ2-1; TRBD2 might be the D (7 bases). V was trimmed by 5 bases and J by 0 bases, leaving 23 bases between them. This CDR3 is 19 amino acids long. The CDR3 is CASSPRGGGRLSSYNEQFF. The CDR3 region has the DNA TGTGCCAGCAGTCCTCGGGGCGGGGGCCGCCTAAGCTCCTACAATGAGCAGTTCTTC.

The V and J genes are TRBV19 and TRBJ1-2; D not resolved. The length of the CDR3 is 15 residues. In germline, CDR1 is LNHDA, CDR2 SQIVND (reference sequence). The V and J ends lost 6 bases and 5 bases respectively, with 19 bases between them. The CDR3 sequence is CASSTDPRLGYGYTF. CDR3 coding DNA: TGTGCCAGTAGCACCGACCCCCGTCTGGGGTATGGCTACACCTTC. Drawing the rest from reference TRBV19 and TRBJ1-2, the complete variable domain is DGGITQSPKYLFRKEGQNVTLSCEQNLNHDAMYWYRQDPGQGLRLIYYSQIVNDFQKGDIAEGYSVSREKKESFPLTVTSAQKNPTAFYLCASSTDPRLGYGYTFGSGTRLTVV.

This CDR3 is CSASGYPGDYGYTF. Here the CDR3 DNA reads TGCAGTGCTAGCGGGTACCCAGGAGACTATGGCTACACCTTC. The rearrangement links TRBV20-1 to TRBJ1-2; the D is unclear. Trimming removed 3 bases at V and 3 bases at J, with 14 bases between. Germline assignment: CDR1 DFQATT and CDR2 SNEGSKA (reference sequence). This CDR3 has 14 amino acids.

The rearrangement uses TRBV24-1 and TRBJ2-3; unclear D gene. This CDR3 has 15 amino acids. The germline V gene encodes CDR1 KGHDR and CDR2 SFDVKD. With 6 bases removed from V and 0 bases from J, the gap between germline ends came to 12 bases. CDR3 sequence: CATSHPGRSTDTQYF. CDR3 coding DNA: TGTGCCACCAGTCACCCGGGCCGAAGCACAGATACGCAGTATTTT.

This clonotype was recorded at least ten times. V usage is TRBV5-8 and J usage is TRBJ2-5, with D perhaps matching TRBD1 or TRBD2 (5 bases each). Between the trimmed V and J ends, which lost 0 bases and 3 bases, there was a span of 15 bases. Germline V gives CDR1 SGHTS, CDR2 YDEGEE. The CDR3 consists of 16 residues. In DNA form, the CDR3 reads TGTGCCAGCAGCTTGGAGGGACCGGGTTGGGAAGAGACCCAGTACTTC. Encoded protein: CASSLEGPGWEETQYF.

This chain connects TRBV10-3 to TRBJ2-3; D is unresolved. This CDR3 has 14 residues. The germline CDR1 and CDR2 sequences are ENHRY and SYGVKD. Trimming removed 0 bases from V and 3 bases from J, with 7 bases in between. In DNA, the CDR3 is TGTGCCATCAGTGAGTCGGCGGTAACAGATACGCAGTATTTT. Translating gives CAISESAVTDTQYF.